This passage covers 27 T cell receptor beta chains from one sample sequenced in a study of blood T cell repertoires in COVID-19 (dated by TCRdb to between 2020 and 2021). Library preparation employed the immunoSEQ multiplex PCR assay. In its TCRdb copy, this immuneACCESS table keeps in-frame sequences only and misses some clones. Where compared with another copy, unresolved V genes explain less than half of these, and the others have no known cause. The sample has 130,000 or so clones on record, roughly 80% of them singletons. 9.5% to 15% of the sample comes from the top ten. The sample comprised peripheral blood. These receptors all stem from a woman aged 60-75 years with acute or convalescent COVID-19.

The chain combines TRBV6-5 with TRBJ2-1; 9 bases fit TRBD1. The CDR3 has 14 residues. Germline assignment: CDR1 MNHEY and CDR2 SVGAGI. Trimming removed 6 bases from V and 5 bases from J; junction bases left unmatched: 5. The CDR3 DNA reads as TGTGCCAGCAGATACCGGGACAGGGACAATGAGCAGTTCTTC. Amino acid sequence: CASRYRDRDNEQFF.

V gene TRBV11-2 combines with J gene TRBJ2-5; 8 bases agree with TRBD2. J lost 6 bases, V lost 3 bases, and 9 bases had no gene match. From germline, CDR1 is SGHAT and CDR2 FQNNGV. The CDR3 is 15 amino acids. The chain's CDR3 is CASSLESGGSKTQYF. The CDR3 coding sequence is TGTGCCAGCAGCTTGGAGTCGGGGGGGAGTAAGACCCAGTACTTC.

The chain joins TRBV2 to TRBJ1-1; no clear D gene. The CDR3 spans 12 residues. Trimming left V 8 bases short and J 10 bases short, with 17 bases between. In germline, CDR1 is SNHLY, CDR2 FYNNEI. CDR3 sequence reads: CASERGIRGAFF. The CDR3 DNA sequence: TGTGCCAGCGAGCGGGGAATACGGGGAGCTTTCTTT.

To note about this clone: An end of the junction differs from the germline gene, which may be a read error. This sequence joins TRBV20-1 and TRBJ1-2; 7 positions agree with TRBD1. CDR3 size: 11 residues. CDR1 and CDR2 (germline): DFQATT, SNEGSKA (reference sequence). The CDR3 protein is CSPNDREGLVF. The CDR3 DNA follows: TGCAGTCCAAACGACAGGGAAGGGCTCGTCTTC.

In nucleotides, the CDR3 is TGTGCCAGTACCCGGGACATGGGGCGTCTGGGCTACACCTTC. Translation gives CASTRDMGRLGYTF. The chain is built from TRBV19 and TRBJ1-2; a possible D gene is TRBD1 (6 bases). The germline V and J ends were trimmed by 7 bases and 8 bases, with 20 bases remaining between them. Germline V lookup: CDR1 LNHDA, CDR2 SQIVND (reference sequence). There are 14 residues in the CDR3.

J is TRBJ2-1 and V is TRBV7-9, with 7 positions matching TRBD1. Per the germline V gene, CDR1 is SEHNR and CDR2 is FQNEAQ (reference sequence). Unmatched junction bases numbered 3, after V lost 8 bases and J lost 5 bases. The CDR3 sequence is 12 residues long. The CDR3 here is CASSGTDNEQFF. The DNA for the CDR3 is TGTGCCAGCTCGGGGACAGACAATGAGCAGTTCTTC.

This rearrangement joins TRBV18 to TRBJ2-2; 10 positions match TRBD2. The CDR3 covers 20 residues. With 3 bases clipped from V and 0 bases from J, the junction kept 13 bases outside the gene matches. CDR1 is KGHSH and CDR2 is LQKENI in the germline V gene. This chain's CDR3 is CASSPPQSQSGGANTGELFF. The CDR3 DNA reads TGTGCCAGCTCACCTCCCCAATCCCAGAGCGGGGGGGCGAACACCGGGGAGCTGTTTTTT.

This sequence joins TRBV19 and TRBJ2-1; 12 nucleotides agree with TRBD2. Germline values: CDR1 LNHDA, CDR2 SQIVND (reference sequence). The CDR3 totals 17 residues. Unmatched junction bases numbered 9, after V lost 3 bases and J lost 6 bases. DNA of the CDR3: TGTGCCAGTAGTATCCATCAGACTAGCGGGGGTGGCAATGAGCAGTTCTTC. Translating gives CASSIHQTSGGGNEQFF.

The chain carries TRBV5-1 and TRBJ2-1, with 8 positions matching TRBD1. With V trimmed by 3 bases and J by 9 bases, 8 bases remained unmatched. Germline values: CDR1 SGHRS, CDR2 YFSETQ. This CDR3 is built from 14 residues. For the CDR3, the DNA is TGCGCCAGCAGCTCGGGGGACAGGCAGGGTGAGCAGTTCTTC. The encoded protein is CASSSGDRQGEQFF. The complete variable domain, with remaining parts taken from reference TRBV5-1 and TRBJ2-1, reads KAGVTQTPRYLIKTRGQQVTLSCSPISGHRSVSWYQQTPGQGLQFLFEYFSETQRNKGNFPGRFSGRQFSNSRSEMNVSTLELGDSALYLCASSSGDRQGEQFFGPGTRLTVL.

The chain recombines TRBV3-1 (or the pseudogene TRBV3-2) with TRBJ1-1; TRBD1 aligns across 7 bases. Germline CDR1 is LGHDT and CDR2 is YNNKEL (reference sequence). V gave up 4 bases and J gave up 0 bases; unmatched junction bases: 2. This CDR3 comprises 14 residues. CDR3 sequence: CASSPGTVNTEAFF. The CDR3 coding sequence is TGTGCCAGCAGCCCCGGGACAGTGAACACTGAAGCTTTCTTT.

The V call is TRBV30, the J call TRBJ1-3; D is ambiguous. Per the germline V gene, CDR1 is GTSNPN and CDR2 is SVGIG (reference sequence). Trimming left V 0 bases short and J 4 bases short, with 10 bases between. This CDR3 contains 14 residues. CDR3 sequence (DNA): TGTGCCTGGAGTGTAAGTGTAGAAGGAAACACCATATATTTT. As protein: CAWSVSVEGNTIYF.

J is TRBJ2-3 and V is TRBV7-6; maybe TRBD2 (7 bases). Trimming removed 2 bases from V and 10 bases from J, with 19 bases in between. Looked up from germline, CDR1 is SGHVS and CDR2 is FNYEAQ. This CDR3 region has 15 residues. CDR3 nucleotide sequence: TGTGCCAGCAGCTTAAGTAGGGGGGGCAGTCAAGCGCAGTATTTT. Encoded protein: CASSLSRGGSQAQYF.

The chain couples TRBV5-8 to TRBJ1-1, with D tentatively TRBD1 (5 bases). The CDR3 runs to 14 residues. Germline-derived CDR1 and CDR2 are SGHTS and YDEGEE. The V end lost 4 bases, the J end lost 1 base, and 11 bases lay between the germline ends. The CDR3 nucleotides read TGTGCCAGCAGCCCCTCGGGGGGGAACACTGAAGCTTTCTTT. Its translation: CASSPSGGNTEAFF.

This chain uses TRBV27 with TRBJ1-6; D uncertain. The V end was cut by 0 bases, the J end by 0 bases, with 6 bases between. The CDR3 has 16 amino acids. Germline values: CDR1 MNHEY, CDR2 SMNVEV (reference sequence). The CDR3 sequence is CASSLSESSYNSPLHF. The CDR3 nucleotides read TGTGCCAGCAGTTTATCGGAGAGCTCCTATAATTCACCCCTCCACTTT.

The genes are TRBV6-5 and TRBJ1-1; D is ambiguous. Trimming took off 3 bases at V and 8 bases at J, with 10 bases between the two ends. The CDR3 covers 12 residues. Germline values: CDR1 MNHEY, CDR2 SVGAGI. The CDR3 bases are TGTGCCAGCAGTTATTTCGGAGGGGAAGCTTTCTTT. It yields the protein CASSYFGGEAFF.

This chain uses TRBV10-2 with TRBJ2-6; TRBD1 aligns across 11 bases. The CDR3 contains 16 residues. With 4 bases clipped from V and 3 bases from J, the junction kept 2 bases outside the gene matches. Germline assignment: CDR1 WSHSY and CDR2 SAAADI. The chain's CDR3 is CASSGGQGGGANVLTF. The CDR3 DNA is TGCGCCAGCAGTGGGGGACAGGGGGGTGGGGCCAACGTCCTGACTTTC.

The genes are TRBV11-2 and TRBJ1-1; D might be TRBD1 (6 bases). The germline V gene has CDR1 SGHAT and CDR2 FQNNGV. V was clipped by 5 bases and J by 4 bases, with 14 bases between them. The CDR3 has 14 amino acids. The CDR3: CASSARGGGTEAFF. The DNA for the CDR3 is TGTGCCAGCAGCGCCAGGGGCGGTGGCACTGAAGCTTTCTTT. The full variable domain, its missing parts supplied by reference TRBV11-2 and TRBJ1-1, is EAGVAQSPRYKIIEKRQSVAFWCNPISGHATLYWYQQILGQGPKLLIQFQNNGVVDDSQLPKDRFSAERLKGVDSTLKIQPAKLEDSAVYLCASSARGGGTEAFFGQGTRLTVV.

The chain combines TRBV28 with TRBJ1-2, with 7 bases that match TRBD1. Germline CDR1 reads MDHEN; CDR2 reads SYDVKM. This CDR3 is built from 12 residues. V lost 3 bases, J lost 8 bases, and 3 bases stayed unmatched. In nucleotides, the CDR3 is TGTGCCAGCAGTTTTCAACAGGGGGGCTACACCTTC. It specifies CASSFQQGGYTF.

This clone has only a few counts. The genes are TRBV28 and TRBJ1-2, with D unresolved. Between the trimmed V and J ends, which lost 5 bases and 7 bases, there was a span of 17 bases. Germline-derived CDR1 and CDR2 are MDHEN and SYDVKM. The CDR3 contains 14 residues. CDR3 nucleotide sequence: TGTGCCAGCAGTCCCCCCTCCCGCGGTGCTGGCTACACCTTC. This translates into CASSPPSRGAGYTF.

V usage is TRBV27 and J usage is TRBJ2-1; TRBD1 matches 12 bases. The ends lost 4 bases at V and 0 bases at J; junction bases unmatched: 13. This CDR3 spans 20 amino acids. Germline lookup yields CDR1 MNHEY and CDR2 SMNVEV (reference sequence). The CDR3 is CASSSGQGAIYVSSYNEQFF. The CDR3 coding sequence is TGTGCCAGCAGTTCGGGACAGGGGGCTATCTACGTCAGCTCCTACAATGAGCAGTTCTTC.

The gene calls are TRBV6-4 and TRBJ1-2; 10 bases map to TRBD1. The V gene end was trimmed by 6 bases and the J gene end by 7 bases; junction bases not matched to a gene: 5. Per the germline V gene, CDR1 is MRHNA and CDR2 is SNTAGT. This CDR3 spans 13 amino acids. CDR3 loop: CASSGTGDGGYTF. DNA for the CDR3: TGTGCCAGCAGCGGGACAGGGGACGGTGGCTACACCTTC.

The genes are TRBV5-8 and TRBJ1-5, with 10 bases lining up with TRBD1. The CDR3 runs to 16 residues. After removal of 5 bases from V and 4 bases from J, the junction contained 9 bases not matched to a gene. Germline V gene data show CDR1 as SGHTS and CDR2 as YDEGEE. For the CDR3, the DNA is TGTGCCAGCAGTTTAGGACAGGGGGTAGGGAATCAGCCCCAGCATTTT. Amino acid sequence: CASSLGQGVGNQPQHF.

About this clone itself: At one of its ends the junction is not consistent with the germline gene, which may arise from a read error. This chain links TRBV6-1 with TRBJ1-5; unclear D gene. The CDR3 runs to 21 residues. Germline values: CDR1 MNHNS, CDR2 SASEGT. CDR3 in DNA: TGCGCCAGCAGTGAATCGTCGAGGCGTATCGTGGTAGGAAAAAGCAATCAGCCCCAGCATTTT. Residues: CASSESSRRIVVGKSNQPQHF.

This chain joins TRBV2 and TRBJ1-5; TRBD1 is a possible D gene (6 bases). CDR3 length: 12 amino acids. Per the germline V gene, CDR1 is SNHLY and CDR2 is FYNNEI. The V end was cut by 6 bases, the J end by 10 bases, with 13 bases between. CDR3 protein: CASRPQGQPQHF. For the CDR3, the DNA is TGTGCCAGCAGACCTCAGGGGCAACCCCAGCATTTT. Variable domain in full (rest from reference TRBV2 and TRBJ1-5): EPEVTQTPSHQVTQMGQEVILRCVPISNHLYFYWYRQILGQKVEFLVSFYNNEISEKSEIFDDQFSVERPDGSNFTLKIRSTKLEDSAMYFCASRPQGQPQHFGDGTRLSIL.

The chain links TRBV9 to TRBJ1-4, with D possibly TRBD1 on 5 matching bases. This CDR3 contains 17 residues. V lost 5 bases to trimming and J lost 0 bases, with 17 bases between them. Per germline, CDR1 SGDLS and CDR2 YYNGEE. CDR3 sequence reads: CASSSPRQHPTNEKLFF. The CDR3 DNA is TGTGCCAGCAGTTCCCCGCGACAGCACCCAACTAATGAAAAACTGTTTTTT.

This chain links TRBV7-9 with TRBJ2-1, with TRBD1 identical over 10 bases. CDR3 size: 16 residues. Trimming removed 5 bases from V and 6 bases from J; junction bases left unmatched: 10. The V gene's germline CDR1 is SEHNR and CDR2 FQNEAQ (reference sequence). The CDR3 coding sequence is TGTGCCAGCAGCCCCCCGGGCGGGACAGGGGTCAATGAGCAGTTCTTC. Protein sequence: CASSPPGGTGVNEQFF.

J is TRBJ1-2 and V is TRBV6-5; perhaps TRBD1 as D (5 bases). CDR1 and CDR2 (germline): MNHEY, SVGAGI. V dropped 6 bases and J dropped 6 bases, with 17 bases sitting between them. This CDR3 has 14 residues. The chain's CDR3 is CASSTVPQANGYTF. The CDR3 region has the DNA TGTGCCAGCAGCACCGTACCACAGGCGAATGGCTACACCTTC.